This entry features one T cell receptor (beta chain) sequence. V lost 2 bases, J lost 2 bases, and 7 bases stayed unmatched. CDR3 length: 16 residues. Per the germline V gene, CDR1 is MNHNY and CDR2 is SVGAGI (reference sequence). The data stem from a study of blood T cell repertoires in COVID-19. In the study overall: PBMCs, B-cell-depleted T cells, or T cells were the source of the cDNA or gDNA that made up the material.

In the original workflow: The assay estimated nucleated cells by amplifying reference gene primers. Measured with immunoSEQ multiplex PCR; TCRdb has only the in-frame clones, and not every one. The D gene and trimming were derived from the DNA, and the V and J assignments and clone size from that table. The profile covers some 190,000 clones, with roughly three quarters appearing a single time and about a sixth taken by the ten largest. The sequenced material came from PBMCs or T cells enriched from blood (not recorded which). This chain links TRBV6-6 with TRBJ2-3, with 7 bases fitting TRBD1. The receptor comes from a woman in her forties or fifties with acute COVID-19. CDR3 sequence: CASSYPTGNPTDTQYF. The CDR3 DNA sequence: TGTGCCAGCAGTTACCCGACAGGGAACCCCACAGATACGCAGTATTTT.